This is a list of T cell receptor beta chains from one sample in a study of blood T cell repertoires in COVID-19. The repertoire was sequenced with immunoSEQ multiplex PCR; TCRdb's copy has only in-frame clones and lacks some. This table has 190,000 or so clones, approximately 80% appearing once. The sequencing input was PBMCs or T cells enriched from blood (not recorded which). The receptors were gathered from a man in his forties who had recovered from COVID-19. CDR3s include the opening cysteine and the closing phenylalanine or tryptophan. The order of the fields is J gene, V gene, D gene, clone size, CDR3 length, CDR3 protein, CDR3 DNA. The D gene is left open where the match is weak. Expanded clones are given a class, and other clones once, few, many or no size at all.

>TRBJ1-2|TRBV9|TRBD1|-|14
CASSARQGTNGYTF
TGTGCCAGCAGCGCCAGACAGGGTACCAACGGCTACACCTTC
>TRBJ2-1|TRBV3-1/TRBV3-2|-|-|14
CASSQVIAINEQFF
TGTGCCAGCAGCCAAGTAATAGCGATCAATGAGCAGTTCTTC
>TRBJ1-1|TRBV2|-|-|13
CASRRNLGTEAFF
TGTGCCAGCAGGCGGAACCTGGGCACTGAAGCTTTCTTT
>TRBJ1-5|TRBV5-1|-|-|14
CASTSSPGSQPQHF
TGCGCCAGCACCTCCTCCCCGGGGAGTCAGCCCCAGCATTTT
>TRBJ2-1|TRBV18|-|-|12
CASSPEGVWQFF
TGTGCCAGCTCACCAGAGGGGGTTTGGCAGTTCTTC
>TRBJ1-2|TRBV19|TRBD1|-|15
CASNPGQNLNYGYTF
TGTGCCAGTAACCCGGGACAGAATCTAAACTATGGCTACACCTTC
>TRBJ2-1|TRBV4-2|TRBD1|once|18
CASSQDLGDRGHYNEQFF
TGTGCCAGCAGCCAAGATCTCGGAGACAGGGGCCATTACAATGAGCAGTTCTTC
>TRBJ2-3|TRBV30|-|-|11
CAWSLADTQYF
TGTGCCTGGAGTCTTGCAGATACGCAGTATTTT
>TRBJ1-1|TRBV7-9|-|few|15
CASSAKVGRNTEAFF
TGTGCCAGCAGCGCGAAAGTGGGGAGAAACACTGAAGCTTTCTTT
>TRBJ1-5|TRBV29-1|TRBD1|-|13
CSGLQGSNQPQHF
TGCAGCGGCTTACAGGGGAGCAATCAGCCCCAGCATTTT
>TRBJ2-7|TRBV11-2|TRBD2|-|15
CASSLAGGGTYEQYF
TGTGCCAGCAGCTTAGCGGGCGGGGGGACCTACGAGCAGTACTTC
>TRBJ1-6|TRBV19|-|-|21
CASSRTFLGTPIRSYNSPLHF
TGTGCCAGTAGCCGCACGTTCCTCGGGACACCTATCCGCTCCTATAATTCACCCCTCCACTTT
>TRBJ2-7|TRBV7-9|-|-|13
CASSHDNDYEQYF
TGTGCCAGCAGCCATGACAACGACTACGAGCAGTACTTC
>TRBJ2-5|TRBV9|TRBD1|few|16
CASSANRDRVEETQYF
TGTGCCAGCAGCGCAAACCGGGACAGGGTGGAAGAGACCCAGTACTTC
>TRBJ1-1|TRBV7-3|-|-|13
CASSLQGNTEAFF
TGTGCCAGCAGCTTACAGGGGAACACTGAAGCTTTCTTT
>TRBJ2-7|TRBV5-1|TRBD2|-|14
CASSLLAGGGEQYF
TGCGCCAGCAGCTTGTTAGCGGGAGGTGGAGAGCAGTACTTC
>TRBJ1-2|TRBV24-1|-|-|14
CATSDRRTFYGYTF
TGTGCCACCAGTGATAGAAGAACTTTCTATGGCTACACCTTC
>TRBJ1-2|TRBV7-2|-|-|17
CASSLGGGGGINYGYTF
TGTGCCAGCAGCTTAGGGGGCGGCGGCGGAATTAACTATGGCTACACCTTC
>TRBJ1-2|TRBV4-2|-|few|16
CASSLGLTSSKDGYTF
TGTGCCAGCAGCCTGGGGCTGACATCCTCCAAGGATGGCTACACCTTC
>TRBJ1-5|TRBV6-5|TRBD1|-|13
CASRTQGLNPQHF
TGTGCCAGCAGGACACAGGGGCTAAATCCCCAGCATTTT
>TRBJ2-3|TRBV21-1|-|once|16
CASSKEGQTHTDTQYF
TGTGCCAGCAGCAAAGAGGGACAGACCCACACAGATACGCAGTATTTT
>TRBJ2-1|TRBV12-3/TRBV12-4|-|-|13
CASRTRSKNEQFF
TGTGCCAGCCGTACTAGGAGTAAGAATGAGCAGTTCTTC